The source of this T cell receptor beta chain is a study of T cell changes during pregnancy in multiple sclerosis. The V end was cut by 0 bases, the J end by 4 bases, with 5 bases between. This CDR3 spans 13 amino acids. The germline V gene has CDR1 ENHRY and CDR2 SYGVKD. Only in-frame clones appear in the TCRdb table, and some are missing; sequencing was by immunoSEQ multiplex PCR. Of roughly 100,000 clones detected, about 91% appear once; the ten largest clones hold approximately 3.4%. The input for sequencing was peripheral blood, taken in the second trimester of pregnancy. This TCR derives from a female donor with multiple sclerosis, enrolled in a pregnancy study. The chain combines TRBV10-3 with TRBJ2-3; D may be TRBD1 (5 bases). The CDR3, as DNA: TGTGCCATCAGTGAGTCGGGGCCAGATACGCAGTATTTT. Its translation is CAISESGPDTQYF.